A single sample is the source of the 32 T cell receptor beta chains below, sequenced in a study of cytomegalovirus exposure and HLA in healthy donors. Sequencing used immunoSEQ multiplex PCR; TCRdb keeps in-frame clones, though not all of them. The data contain more than 300,000 clones, 86% of them singletons. Sequenced sample: PBMCs. Source of these receptors: a woman between 18 and 30 years old in good health and CMV-seronegative.

The V call is TRBV7-2, the J call TRBJ2-7; weak D call: TRBD2 (7 bases). Trimming shortened V by 0 bases and J by 5 bases, and 17 bases separated the two germline ends. CDR1 SGHTA and CDR2 FQGNSA come from the germline V gene. This CDR3 is built from 16 residues. Here the CDR3 reads CASSLALRGSGNEQYF. The CDR3 DNA follows: TGTGCCAGCAGCTTAGCGTTAAGGGGGAGCGGGAACGAGCAGTACTTC.

The chain recombines TRBV6-5 with TRBJ2-5; TRBD2 agrees at 8 bases. J lost 4 bases, V lost 0 bases, and 4 bases had no gene match. The CDR3 is made up of 15 amino acids. The germline CDR1 and CDR2 sequences are MNHEY and SVGAGI. The DNA of the CDR3 is TGTGCCAGCAGTTACTCATGGACTAGCCGAGAGACCCAGTACTTC. Translated: CASSYSWTSRETQYF.

The V gene is TRBV11-2, the J gene TRBJ1-5, with D maybe TRBD1 (6 bases). Trimming pared 4 bases from V and 4 bases from J, leaving 8 bases between. Germline CDR1 reads SGHAT; CDR2 reads FQNNGV. This CDR3 is 13 amino acids long. CDR3 sequence: CASSSQGNQPQHF. CDR3 DNA sequence: TGTGCCAGCAGCTCCCAGGGGAATCAGCCCCAGCATTTT.

The genes are TRBV25-1 and TRBJ2-1; 7 bases are a match to TRBD2. Per germline, CDR1 MGHDK and CDR2 SYGVNS. V shed 1 base, J shed 10 bases, and the junction held 10 bases outside the gene matches. This CDR3 spans 15 amino acids. The CDR3 loop reads CASSEFRLASGEQFF. The CDR3 nucleotides are TGTGCCAGCAGTGAATTTAGGCTTGCTAGCGGCGAGCAGTTCTTC.

This sequence joins TRBV2 and TRBJ1-2; 7 nucleotides match TRBD1. CDR3 length: 14 residues. V lost 5 bases and J lost 1; bases outside the gene matches: 4. CDR1 is SNHLY and CDR2 is FYNNEI in the germline V gene. The CDR3 DNA reads TGTGCCAGCAGTTCGACAGGGAATAACTATGGCTACACCTTC. This encodes CASSSTGNNYGYTF. Together with reference TRBV2 and TRBJ1-2, the CDR3 gives the full variable domain: EPEVTQTPSHQVTQMGQEVILRCVPISNHLYFYWYRQILGQKVEFLVSFYNNEISEKSEIFDDQFSVERPDGSNFTLKIRSTKLEDSAMYFCASSSTGNNYGYTFGSGTRLTVV.

The rearrangement links TRBV2 to TRBJ2-7; 9 bases line up with TRBD1. V lost 4 bases and J lost 5; bases outside the gene matches: 3. The CDR3 contains 13 residues. Germline lookup yields CDR1 SNHLY and CDR2 FYNNEI. Here the CDR3 reads CASSVTGGNEQYF. The CDR3 DNA is TGTGCCAGCAGTGTTACAGGGGGCAACGAGCAGTACTTC.

This chain uses TRBV27 with TRBJ2-7; 10 bases fit TRBD1. This CDR3 is 15 amino acids long. V was pared by 3 bases and J by 3 bases, with 5 bases of the junction left unmatched. Germline CDR1 MNHEY, CDR2 SMNVEV (reference sequence). This CDR3 reads CASSFDRGPYYEQYF. The DNA of the CDR3 is TGTGCCAGCAGTTTCGACAGGGGGCCATACTACGAGCAGTACTTC.

The chain has TRBV19 and TRBJ2-7; D gene unclear. This CDR3 contains 11 residues. Between the trimmed V and J ends, which lost 6 bases and 0 bases, there was a span of 3 bases. In germline, CDR1 is LNHDA, CDR2 SQIVND (reference sequence). CDR3 DNA sequence: TGTGCCAGTAGCCACTCCTACGAGCAGTACTTC. Encoded protein: CASSHSYEQYF.

V gene TRBV10-3 combines with J gene TRBJ2-7; D may be TRBD1 (6 bases). CDR3 size: 15 residues. V dropped 4 bases and J dropped 2 bases, with 15 bases sitting between them. The germline V gene encodes CDR1 ENHRY and CDR2 SYGVKD. The CDR3 DNA reads as TGTGCCATCAGTGGGGGGCCAGCTCACACCTACGAGCAGTACTTC. This codes for CAISGGPAHTYEQYF.

The chain employs TRBV27 and TRBJ1-2; D uncertain. The germline V and J ends were trimmed by 6 bases and 8 bases, with 13 bases remaining between them. The CDR3 covers 12 residues. CDR1 is MNHEY, CDR2 SMNVEV, per germline (reference sequence). CDR3 protein: CASRAAGDGYTF. The CDR3 nucleotides are TGTGCCAGCAGGGCGGCGGGCGACGGCTACACCTTC.

This CDR3 reads CAWSASGLGIGSPLHF. The CDR3 nucleotides read TGTGCCTGGAGTGCCTCAGGGTTGGGGATTGGGTCACCCCTCCACTTT. The chain carries TRBV30 and TRBJ1-6; possibly TRBD1 for D (5 bases). The V and J ends lost 1 base and 10 bases respectively, with 20 bases between them. Germline values: CDR1 GTSNPN, CDR2 SVGIG (reference sequence). The CDR3 has 16 amino acids. Drawing the rest from reference TRBV30 and TRBJ1-6, the complete variable domain is SQTIHQWPATLVQPVGSPLSLECTVEGTSNPNLYWYRQAAGRGLQLLFYSVGIGQISSEVPQNLSASRPQDRQFILSSKKLLLSDSGFYLCAWSASGLGIGSPLHFGNGTRLTVT.

The rearrangement uses TRBV7-9 and TRBJ2-3; D gene unclear. The germline V gene has CDR1 SEHNR and CDR2 FQNEAQ (reference sequence). V dropped 9 bases and J dropped 0 bases, with 13 bases sitting between them. The CDR3 sequence is 14 residues long. Written as DNA, the CDR3 is TGTGCCAGTATACAGTCATCTAGCACAGATACGCAGTATTTT. Its translation is CASIQSSSTDTQYF.

This clone was picked up one time. The chain joins TRBV27 to TRBJ2-4, with 9 bases aligning to TRBD1. This CDR3 spans 15 amino acids. Germline loops: CDR1 MNHEY, CDR2 SMNVEV (reference sequence). V was pared by 5 bases and J by 1 base, with 3 bases of the junction left unmatched. The CDR3 DNA reads as TGTGCCAGCAGTACACAGGGGGCGGCCAAAAACATTCAGTACTTC. Amino acid sequence: CASSTQGAAKNIQYF.

This clone has only a few counts. The V gene is TRBV20-1, the J gene TRBJ2-5; D gene uncertain. The CDR3 consists of 10 residues. Germline CDR1 reads DFQATT; CDR2 reads SNEGSKA (reference sequence). The ends were cut back, 5 bases at V and 5 bases at J, with 6 bases in the middle. In DNA form, the CDR3 reads TGCAGTGCTCCTGTTGAGACCCAGTACTTC. As protein: CSAPVETQYF.

J is TRBJ2-3 and V is TRBV7-6, with TRBD2 matching over 10 bases. CDR1 SGHVS and CDR2 FNYEAQ come from the germline V gene. Germline trimming cut 5 bases from V and 4 bases from J; bases unmatched to any gene: 9. This CDR3 has 16 residues. In nucleotides, the CDR3 is TGTGCCAGCAGCCCCATTAGCGGGAGGTCGCCAGATACGCAGTATTTT. Residues: CASSPISGRSPDTQYF.

V is TRBV28 and J is TRBJ1-2; possible D gene TRBD1, 6 bases. CDR1 is MDHEN, CDR2 SYDVKM, per germline. V shed 2 bases and J shed 4 bases, with 11 bases lying between them. This CDR3 contains 14 residues. The CDR3 spells CASSLRAGAYGYTF. The CDR3 coding sequence is TGTGCCAGCAGTTTACGAGCGGGGGCCTATGGCTACACCTTC.

J is TRBJ2-1 and V is TRBV7-6; TRBD2 agrees at 15 bases. The germline V gene encodes CDR1 SGHVS and CDR2 FNYEAQ. The trim removed 4 bases at V and 7 bases at J, leaving 2 bases unmatched. The CDR3 has 15 amino acids. In nucleotides, the CDR3 is TGTGCCAGCAGCTCGGGGACTAGCGGGGGGAATGAGCAGTTCTTC. This encodes CASSSGTSGGNEQFF.

The rearrangement uses TRBV4-2 and TRBJ2-2, with TRBD2 identical over 8 bases. V shed 4 bases and J 8 bases; nucleotides not matched to a gene: 9. The CDR3 is 15 residues long. Germline assignment: CDR1 LGHNA and CDR2 YNFKEQ. As DNA, the CDR3 is TGTGCCAGCAGCCCCGCCCCGGGAGGGCCTGGGGAGCTGTTTTTT. The encoded protein is CASSPAPGGPGELFF.

The rearrangement links TRBV25-1 to TRBJ1-4, with a possible D match to TRBD1 (6 bases). CDR1 and CDR2 from the germline V gene are MGHDK and SYGVNS. This CDR3 comprises 14 residues. The V and J ends lost 4 bases and 11 bases respectively, with 17 bases between them. The CDR3 sequence: CASSVQGHPGKLFF. Here the CDR3 DNA reads TGTGCCAGCAGTGTACAGGGACACCCCGGGAAACTGTTTTTT.

The V and J genes are TRBV30 and TRBJ2-7, with unresolved D. Germline loops: CDR1 GTSNPN, CDR2 SVGIG (reference sequence). This CDR3 has 13 amino acids. V lost 2 bases and J 3 bases, leaving 11 bases between the germline ends. This chain's CDR3 is CAWSIGRLYEQYF. In nucleotides, the CDR3 is TGTGCCTGGAGTATCGGCAGACTCTACGAGCAGTACTTC.

The chain uses TRBV29-1 and TRBJ1-1, with D perhaps TRBD1 (6 bases). Trimming removed 3 bases at V and 3 bases at J, with 11 bases between. The CDR3 totals 13 residues. CDR1 is SQVTM, CDR2 ANQGSEA, per germline. CDR3 nucleotides: TGCAGCGTTGACACAGGGTTGTACACTGAAGCTTTCTTT. Translated: CSVDTGLYTEAFF. Full variable domain (missing parts from reference TRBV29-1 and TRBJ1-1): SAVISQKPSRDICQRGTSLTIQCQVDSQVTMMFWYRQQPGQSLTLIATANQGSEATYESGFVIDKFPISRPNLTFSTLTVSNMSPEDSSIYLCSVDTGLYTEAFFGQGTRLTVV.

The chain has TRBV7-8 and TRBJ2-7; D is possibly TRBD2 (6 bases). CDR3 size: 15 residues. Trimming shortened V by 2 bases and J by 0 bases, and 11 bases separated the two germline ends. Germline V gene lookup returns CDR1 SGHVS and CDR2 FQNEAQ. Written as DNA, the CDR3 is TGTGCCAGCAGCTTATCTGCGGGGTACTCCTACGAGCAGTACTTC. This codes for CASSLSAGYSYEQYF.

Notes on this clone: Other DNA variants within this sample encode the same CDR3. V usage is TRBV4-2 and J usage is TRBJ1-1; D is undetermined. This CDR3 has 13 amino acids. CDR1 is LGHNA, CDR2 YNFKEQ, per germline. V lost 3 bases and J lost 2, with 7 bases in between. The CDR3 bases are TGTGCCAGCAGCCAGACTGGAAACACTGAAGCTTTCTTT. It is translated as CASSQTGNTEAFF.

This chain links TRBV4-1 with TRBJ1-3; 9 positions agree with TRBD1. Per germline, CDR1 MGHRA and CDR2 YSYEKL. The V and J ends lost 8 bases and 0 bases, in that order; junction bases with no gene match: 5. The CDR3 is made up of 15 amino acids. CDR3 nucleotide sequence: TGCGCCAGCGCTCGACAGGGGGACTCTGGAAACACCATATATTTT. It specifies CASARQGDSGNTIYF.

The V call is TRBV4-1, the J call TRBJ1-5; D not resolved. CDR3 size: 14 residues. Germline CDR1 and CDR2: MGHRA and YSYEKL. The germline V and J ends were trimmed by 3 bases and 9 bases, with 15 bases remaining between them. CDR3 loop: CASSHPDGVRPQHF. CDR3 nucleotide sequence: TGCGCCAGCAGCCATCCTGACGGGGTCCGGCCCCAGCATTTT.

This chain connects TRBV5-1 to TRBJ1-2, with D hard to call. CDR3 length: 14 residues. Trimming took off 4 bases at V and 3 bases at J, with 13 bases between the two ends. Looked up from germline, CDR1 is SGHRS and CDR2 is YFSETQ. The CDR3 spells CASSPNLRDYGYTF. For the CDR3, the DNA is TGCGCCAGCAGCCCTAATCTCCGGGACTATGGCTACACCTTC.

V gene TRBV7-9 combines with J gene TRBJ1-2; TRBD1 might be the D (5 bases). Germline V gives CDR1 SEHNR, CDR2 FQNEAQ (reference sequence). V lost 5 bases to trimming and J lost 1 base, with 20 bases between them. There are 17 residues in the CDR3. CDR3 bases: TGTGCCAGCAGCGCTACGGGACGCAGGAGGGATAACTATGGCTACACCTTC. Its translation: CASSATGRRRDNYGYTF.

The chain is built from TRBV30 and TRBJ2-1, with a weak D call TRBD2 (5 bases). The germline V gene encodes CDR1 GTSNPN and CDR2 SVGIG (reference sequence). CDR3 length: 15 amino acids. The ends were cut back, 0 bases at V and 4 bases at J, with 13 bases in the middle. Written as DNA, the CDR3 is TGTGCCTGGAGTGTGGGAGCAGACAATTACAATGAGCAGTTCTTC. Translating it yields CAWSVGADNYNEQFF.

This clone was counted a few times. V gene TRBV4-1 combines with J gene TRBJ2-2; 7 nucleotides agree with TRBD1. V lost 4 bases, J lost 1 base, and 9 bases stayed unmatched. The CDR3 consists of 17 residues. Germline V lookup: CDR1 MGHRA, CDR2 YSYEKL. The CDR3 protein is CASSPLDRILNTGELFF. The DNA for the CDR3 is TGCGCCAGCAGCCCATTGGACAGGATACTGAACACCGGGGAGCTGTTTTTT.

The CDR3 bases are TGTGCCAGCAGCCAGACAGGGGGAAATGGCTACACCTTC. Protein product: CASSQTGGNGYTF. This sequence joins TRBV28 and TRBJ1-2; 9 bases align to TRBD1. The CDR3 length is 13 residues. Unmatched junction bases numbered 5, after V lost 6 bases and J lost 6 bases. Per germline, CDR1 MDHEN and CDR2 SYDVKM.

This rearrangement joins TRBV5-6 to TRBJ2-1, with 8 nucleotides matching TRBD1. There are 14 residues in the CDR3. Germline CDR1 reads SGHDT; CDR2 reads YYEEEE. V was clipped by 4 bases and J by 7 bases; unmatched bases: 7. CDR3 amino acids: CASSPMDRANEQFF. CDR3 bases: TGTGCCAGCAGCCCCATGGACAGGGCGAATGAGCAGTTCTTC.

This chain joins TRBV28 and TRBJ2-3, with 11 bases lining up with TRBD2. V lost 7 bases, J lost 4 bases, and 7 bases stayed unmatched. Germline-derived CDR1 and CDR2 are MDHEN and SYDVKM. The CDR3 sequence is 15 residues long. This CDR3 reads CASIQRGLAADTQYF. The CDR3 bases are TGTGCCAGCATCCAAAGGGGACTAGCGGCAGATACGCAGTATTTT.